This section outlines one T cell receptor beta chain sequence together with its context. This specimen comes from a study of blood T cell repertoires in COVID-19. Symptom resolution, clearance, or two negative PCRs marked donors in Cohort 3 as recovered. Germline CDR1 is KGHSH and CDR2 is LQKENI. The V end lost 5 bases, the J end lost 2 bases, and 18 bases lay between the germline ends. The CDR3 has 16 amino acids. Repertoires were generated with immunoSEQ multiplex PCR, while TCRdb's copy carries only in-frame clones and drops some. The sample yields 150,000 to 200,000 clones, around 88% seen once. The sequence came from a woman aged 30 to 39 who had recovered from COVID-19. The material sequenced was PBMCs or T cells enriched from blood (not recorded which). The chain recombines TRBV18 with TRBJ1-1; a possible D gene is TRBD1 (5 bases). CDR3 sequence (DNA): TGTGCCAGCTCATCGACCAGGGAAGGCATAAACACTGAAGCTTTCTTT. Its translation: CASSSTREGINTEAFF.